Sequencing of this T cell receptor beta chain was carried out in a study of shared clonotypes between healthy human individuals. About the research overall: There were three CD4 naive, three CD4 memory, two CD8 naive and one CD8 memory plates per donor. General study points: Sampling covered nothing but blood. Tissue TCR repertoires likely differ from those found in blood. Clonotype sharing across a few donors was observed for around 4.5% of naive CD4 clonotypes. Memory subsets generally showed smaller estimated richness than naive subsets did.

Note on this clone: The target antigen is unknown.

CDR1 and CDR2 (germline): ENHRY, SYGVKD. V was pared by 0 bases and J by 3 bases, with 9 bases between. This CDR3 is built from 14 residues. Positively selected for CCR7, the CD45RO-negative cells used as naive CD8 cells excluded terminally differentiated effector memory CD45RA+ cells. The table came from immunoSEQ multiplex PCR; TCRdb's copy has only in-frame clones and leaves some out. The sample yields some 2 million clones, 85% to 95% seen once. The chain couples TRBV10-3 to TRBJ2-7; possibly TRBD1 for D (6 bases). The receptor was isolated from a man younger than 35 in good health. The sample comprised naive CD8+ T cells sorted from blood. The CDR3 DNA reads TGTGCCATCAGTGAGTCGGACAGATACTACGAGCAGTACTTC. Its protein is CAISESDRYYEQYF.